These 2 T cell receptor beta chains were sequenced from one sample in a study of T cell repertoires in cytomegalovirus infection. The antigens of these receptors remain unknown. Using its own MiXCR run on the reads, TCRdb lists one record per CDR3 protein. The sample has about a million distinct CDR3 sequences; approximately 31% are singletons. The sequencing here drew on cultured CD8+ T cells from PBMCs, taken from culture after CMV antigen stimulation. The source is a human donor in good health (CMV status not recorded). Some clones in this sample may be carry-over from other donors' samples.

This clonotype has only a few counts. The J gene is TRBJ2-7, the V gene TRBV19, with TRBD2 matching over 11 bases. J was trimmed by 4 bases and V by 5 bases; bases with no gene match: 10. The CDR3 spans 16 residues. The germline V gene has CDR1 LNHDA and CDR2 SQIVND (reference sequence). Here the CDR3 reads CASSPPGLAGFYEQYF. In DNA, the CDR3 is TGTGCCAGTAGTCCGCCAGGACTAGCGGGTTTTTACGAGCAGTACTTC.

The chain has TRBV7-9 and TRBJ2-5; D possibly corresponds to TRBD2 (6 bases). V lost 4 bases and J 1 base, leaving 7 bases between the germline ends. Germline lookup yields CDR1 SEHNR and CDR2 FQNEAQ (reference sequence). This CDR3 is 13 amino acids long. In nucleotides, the CDR3 is TGTGCCAGCAGCTCGGAGGGCCAAGAGACCCAGTACTTC. Translating gives CASSSEGQETQYF.